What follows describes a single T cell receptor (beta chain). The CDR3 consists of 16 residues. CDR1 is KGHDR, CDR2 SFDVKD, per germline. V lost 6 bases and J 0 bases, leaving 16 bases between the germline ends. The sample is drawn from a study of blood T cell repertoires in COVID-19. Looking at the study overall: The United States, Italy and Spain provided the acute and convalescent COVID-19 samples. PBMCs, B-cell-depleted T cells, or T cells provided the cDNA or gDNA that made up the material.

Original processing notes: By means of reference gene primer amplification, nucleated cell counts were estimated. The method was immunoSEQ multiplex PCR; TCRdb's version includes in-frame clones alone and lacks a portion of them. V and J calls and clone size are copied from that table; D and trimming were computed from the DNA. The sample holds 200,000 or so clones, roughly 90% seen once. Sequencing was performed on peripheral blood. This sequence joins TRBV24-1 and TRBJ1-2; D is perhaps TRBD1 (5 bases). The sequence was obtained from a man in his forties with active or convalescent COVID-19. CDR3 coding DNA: TGTGCCACCAGTACCGTCGCCGGGGGAGCTAACTATGGCTACACCTTC. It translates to CATSTVAGGANYGYTF.